These T cell receptor beta chains were read from a single sample in a study of T cell repertoires in cytomegalovirus infection. TCRdb fed the reads into MiXCR, producing one record per CDR3 protein. Seen here are around 430,000 distinct CDR3 sequences, about 42% observed once, and the top ten hold roughly two fifths. No cognate antigen is known for these TCRs. The source was cultured PBMCs, collected from culture after CMV antigen stimulation. The source of these receptors is a human donor in good health (CMV status not recorded). Some clones in this sample may be carry-over from other donors' samples. Both conserved end residues are part of each CDR3. D genes are given only for firm matches. A clone size is listed for some rows: how often the clone was seen (once, few, many), or a class if it is expanded.

V gene,clone size,D gene,J gene,CDR3 DNA,CDR3 protein
TRBV4-2,few,TRBD1,TRBJ2-7,TGTGCCAGCAGCCAAGAATATCAAACAGGGGCTATATACGAGCAGTACTTC,CASSQEYQTGAIYEQYF
TRBV6-1,-,-,TRBJ2-7,TGTGCCAGCAGTGAATACCCGATGAACTACGAGCAGTACTTC,CASSEYPMNYEQYF
TRBV4-1,-,TRBD2,TRBJ2-5,TGCGCCAGCAGTGCGGGGGGCTACGAAGAGACCCAGTACTTC,CASSAGGYEETQYF
TRBV6-2/TRBV6-3,-,TRBD2,TRBJ2-3,TGTGCCAGCAGACCGACTAGCGCGGATACGCAGTATTTT,CASRPTSADTQYF
TRBV7-2,many,-,TRBJ2-1,TGTGCCAGCAGCTTCGCTTCGGGCTCCTACAATGAGCAGTTCTTC,CASSFASGSYNEQFF
TRBV5-6,few,TRBD1,TRBJ2-7,TGTGCCAGCAGCGGGACAGGACGCTACGAGCAGTACTTC,CASSGTGRYEQYF
TRBV20-1,-,-,TRBJ2-2,TGCAGTGCCCCAGCGAGGGAGGGGGGGCGGGAGCTGTTTTTT,CSAPAREGGRELFF
TRBV25-1,few,TRBD2,TRBJ2-5,TGTGCCAGCAGTGAATCCCGGACTAGCGATCAAGAGACCCAGTACTTC,CASSESRTSDQETQYF
TRBV7-6,few,TRBD2,TRBJ2-3,TGTGCCAGCAGCTTACTAGCGGGGGGGCCATCGGTAGCAGATACGCAGTATTTT,CASSLLAGGPSVADTQYF
TRBV4-1,-,-,TRBJ1-4,TGCGCCAGCAGACAGCCCGGGGAGACTAATGAAAAACTGTTTTTT,CASRQPGETNEKLFF
TRBV7-6,-,TRBD1,TRBJ2-5,TGTGCCAGCAGCGGCAACCCGACAGGGGCGAGAGCCCAGTACTTC,CASSGNPTGARAQYF
TRBV6-1,few,TRBD2,TRBJ2-1,TGTGCCACCTCGGGGGGGGGAAACCCTTCCGTTTACAATGAGCAGTTCTTC,CATSGGGNPSVYNEQFF
TRBV7-9,few,TRBD2,TRBJ2-1,TGTGCCAGCAACGGGGGGGGCGGGAGGCCGCCCAATGAGCAGTTCTTC,CASNGGGGRPPNEQFF
TRBV10-3,-,-,TRBJ2-2,TGTGCCATCAGTGAAGAGGCGGCGTCGAACACCGGGGAGCTGTTTTTT,CAISEEAASNTGELFF
TRBV7-2,few,-,TRBJ2-7,TGTGCCAGCAGCTTAGGAGGGATTTGGTACGAGCAGTACTTC,CASSLGGIWYEQYF
TRBV27,-,-,TRBJ1-3,TGTGCCAGCAGTCTTAAGGGGCGCATGGGCACCATATATTTT,CASSLKGRMGTIYF
TRBV7-2,few,TRBD2,TRBJ2-1,TGTGCCAGCAGCGAGAGGGACCCGGTACGGACTAGCGGAATCTTCAATGAGCAGTTCTTC,CASSERDPVRTSGIFNEQFF
TRBV7-8,-,TRBD1,TRBJ2-7,TGTGCCAGCAGCTTAGGAATAGGACAGGGCGGGGAGCAGTACTTC,CASSLGIGQGGEQYF
TRBV6-1,-,TRBD2,TRBJ2-7,TGTGCCAGCAGGGAGACTAGCGGGACTTACGAGCAGTACTTC,CASRETSGTYEQYF
TRBV6-1,-,-,TRBJ1-1,TGTGCCAGCAGTGAAGGTTCTAGGACAAGGCCGGCTTTCTTT,CASSEGSRTRPAFF
TRBV19,-,-,TRBJ1-1,TGTGCCAGTAACATGATGAACACTGAAGCTTTCTTT,CASNMMNTEAFF
TRBV7-2,-,-,TRBJ2-3,TGTGCCAGCAGCTTAAGGCCCGGGGCAGATACGCAGTATTTT,CASSLRPGADTQYF
TRBV19,few,-,TRBJ1-1,TGTGCCAGTAAAGACAGGCTGAACACTGAAGCTTTCTTT,CASKDRLNTEAFF
TRBV6-2/TRBV6-3,-,TRBD2,TRBJ2-3,TGTGCCAGCAGTCTCAGGACTAGCGGGAGGAACACAGATACGCAGTATTTT,CASSLRTSGRNTDTQYF
TRBV4-1,-,-,TRBJ2-1,TGCGCCAGCAGCCAAGAGGAGGGGACACGCGATGAGCAGTTCTTC,CASSQEEGTRDEQFF
TRBV7-7,few,-,TRBJ2-1,TGTGCCAGCAGCCCAATTCTATCGGGGGGCCTTCCCAATGAGCAGTTCTTC,CASSPILSGGLPNEQFF
TRBV7-2,few,-,TRBJ2-2,TGTGCCAGCAGCTTAGCGGGCGGATCCACCGGGGAGCTGTTTTTT,CASSLAGGSTGELFF
TRBV7-2,few,TRBD2,TRBJ2-7,TGTGCCAGCAGGCCAGGACTAGCGGGCTACGAGCAGTACTTC,CASRPGLAGYEQYF
TRBV12-3/TRBV12-4,-,-,TRBJ1-6,TGTGCCAGCAGCCTCATGGGGATCACAAATTCACCCCTCCACTTT,CASSLMGITNSPLHF
TRBV19,once,-,TRBJ2-5,TGTGCCAGTAGTATATTGACCAGGGGTCGCGAGACCCAGTACTTC,CASSILTRGRETQYF
TRBV7-2,-,TRBD1,TRBJ1-6,TGTGCCAGCAGCTTAGCTGGACAGGGGGATTCACCCCTCCACTTT,CASSLAGQGDSPLHF
TRBV7-2,few,-,TRBJ1-5,TGTGCCAGCAGCTTAAGGATGGGGGCTGGTCAGCCCCAGCATTTT,CASSLRMGAGQPQHF
TRBV28,-,-,TRBJ2-3,TGTGCCAGCAGTACGAGCCCGCCGGGAGCGGATACGCAGTATTTT,CASSTSPPGADTQYF
TRBV7-2,few,-,TRBJ2-1,TGTGCCAGCAGCAAACGGATCAGGACAGTCACACCTTTATACAATGAGCAGTTCTTC,CASSKRIRTVTPLYNEQFF
TRBV12-3/TRBV12-4,-,-,TRBJ1-3,TGTGCCAGCAGTTTTTTCCCGGGACCCTCTGGAAACACCATATATTTT,CASSFFPGPSGNTIYF
TRBV11-2,few,-,TRBJ2-6,TGTGCCAGCAGCTTAGACGAGGGACGACGGGAGGTCCTGACTTTC,CASSLDEGRREVLTF
TRBV6-2/TRBV6-3,-,-,TRBJ2-3,TGTGCCAGCAGTTACACCCAATACAAGCCTACAGATACGCAGTATTTT,CASSYTQYKPTDTQYF
TRBV20-1,-,-,TRBJ1-1,TGCAGTGCTAGAGAATATCGGGACGGAGGTACTGAAGCTTTCTTT,CSAREYRDGGTEAFF
TRBV6-5,-,-,TRBJ1-5,TGTGCCAGCAGACGCAGAATCAATCAGCCCCAGCATTTT,CASRRRINQPQHF
TRBV12-3/TRBV12-4,-,-,TRBJ2-7,TGTGCCAGCACGAACACCTGGGGGGAGCGGTACGAGCAGTACTTC,CASTNTWGERYEQYF
TRBV28,few,-,TRBJ2-1,TGTGCCAGCAGTTCGTCAGGGAAGGAGCAGTTCTTC,CASSSSGKEQFF
TRBV7-9,-,-,TRBJ1-5,TGTGCCAGCAGCTTGGAGGGCCTTCAGCCCCAGCATTTT,CASSLEGLQPQHF
TRBV6-6,-,TRBD2,TRBJ2-5,TGTGCCAGCAGTTACTTTAGCGGGTACCAAGAGACCCAGTACTTC,CASSYFSGYQETQYF
TRBV7-2,-,-,TRBJ1-5,TGTGCCAGCAGCTTAGCGGATGGGCAACCCCAGCATTTT,CASSLADGQPQHF
TRBV19,-,-,TRBJ2-4,TGTGCCAGTAGTATCCCTCTGGCCAAAAACATTCAGTACTTC,CASSIPLAKNIQYF
TRBV7-2,few,-,TRBJ2-5,TGTGCCAGCAGCTTAGGGGCTAGCAGCCTTCAAGAGACCCAGTACTTC,CASSLGASSLQETQYF
TRBV7-2,few,TRBD1,TRBJ1-1,TGTGCCAGCAGCTTAGGGACAGGGGTGGTGGATACTGAAGCTTTCTTT,CASSLGTGVVDTEAFF
TRBV6-5,-,-,TRBJ2-3,TGTGCCACCAGGTCGGTTGGCGCAGATACGCAGTATTTT,CATRSVGADTQYF
TRBV19,-,TRBD1,TRBJ1-1,TGTGCCACCGGACAGGGCACTGAAGCTTTCTTT,CATGQGTEAFF
TRBV28,-,-,TRBJ2-3,TGTGCCAGCAGTAAACTTTATACGCAGTATTTT,CASSKLYTQYF
TRBV9,-,TRBD2,TRBJ2-2,TGTGCCAGCAGCTCCGTGGGCGGGGGAGACACCGGGGAGCTGTTTTTT,CASSSVGGGDTGELFF
TRBV12-3/TRBV12-4,-,TRBD1,TRBJ1-2,TGTGCCAGCGTTTACCACAGGGGGCGGTTGGATGGCTACACCTTC,CASVYHRGRLDGYTF
TRBV6-5,-,TRBD2,TRBJ2-5,TGTGCCAGCAGTTACGGGGTTAGCGGGAGGAGGGAGACCCAGTACTTC,CASSYGVSGRRETQYF